A single sample gave rise to the 17 T cell receptor beta chains below, sequenced in a study of patients and donors after allogeneic stem cell transplantation. TCRdb re-called the RT-PCR reads with MiXCR, one entry per CDR3 protein. Of 150,000 to 200,000 distinct CDR3 sequences in the sample, approximately 28% are singletons; the top ten hold under 3.5%. Source material: blood, either unsorted or a sorted T cell fraction (not recorded which). The receptors derive from a human donor who was either an allogeneic HSCT recipient or a stem cell or donor lymphocyte infusion donor (not recorded which). It is not recorded whose cells these are; they may come from a transplant donor.

This chain links TRBV5-6 with TRBJ1-5; D is ambiguous. This CDR3 has 16 amino acids. V shed 0 bases and J shed 2 bases, with 12 bases lying between them. Germline CDR1 and CDR2: SGHDT and YYEEEE. This CDR3 is CASSLGLSGGNQPQHF. The CDR3 coding sequence is TGTGCCAGCAGCTTGGGGTTAAGCGGGGGCAATCAGCCCCAGCATTTT.

Concerning this clonotype itself: A junction end diverges from the germline sequence, so it may reflect a read error. V and J are TRBV27 and TRBJ2-1; tentative D call: TRBD2 (5 bases). CDR1 MNHEY and CDR2 SMNVEV come from the germline V gene (reference sequence). This CDR3 is 15 amino acids long. Here the CDR3 DNA reads TGTGCCAGCCGTTTATGGGAGAATCTTGACAATGAGCAGTTCTTC. It yields the protein CASRLWENLDNEQFF.

There are many counts of this clonotype. The chain combines TRBV5-1 with TRBJ1-1; D gene uncertain. Germline values: CDR1 SGHRS, CDR2 YFSETQ. CDR3 length: 14 residues. Deletions cut 3 bases from V and 7 bases from J, with 16 bases between. The CDR3, as DNA: TGCGCCAGCAGCTGGGTGGCGTCCCGGGATGAAGCTTTCTTT. Protein sequence: CASSWVASRDEAFF.

J is TRBJ1-4 and V is TRBV4-2, with D perhaps TRBD1 (6 bases). Trimming removed 4 bases from V and 10 bases from J, with 16 bases in between. The CDR3 has 14 amino acids. Germline values: CDR1 LGHNA, CDR2 YNFKEQ. As DNA, the CDR3 is TGTGCCAGCAGCCCCAGGGGAGCTGATGGAAAACTGTTTTTT. Protein product: CASSPRGADGKLFF.

Comments on this clonotype: Relative to the germline gene, one junction end is altered; a read error may explain this. The chain carries TRBV5-6 and TRBJ2-7; D is uncertain. CDR1 SGHDT and CDR2 YYEEEE come from the germline V gene. The CDR3 extends over 16 amino acids. The CDR3 is CACSFFLVSLPYEQYF. CDR3 nucleotides: TGTGCCTGCAGCTTCTTTTTGGTTTCCCTACCTTACGAGCAGTACTTC. The full variable domain, its missing parts supplied by reference TRBV5-6 and TRBJ2-7, is DAGVTQSPTHLIKTRGQQVTLRCSPKSGHDTVSWYQQALGQGPQFIFQYYEEEERQRGNFPDRFSGHQFPNYSSELNVNALLLGDSALYLCACSFFLVSLPYEQYFGPGTRLTVT.

This sequence joins TRBV6-4 and TRBJ1-1, with D possibly being TRBD1 (5 bases). The CDR3 totals 18 residues. Trimming pared 5 bases from V and 0 bases from J, leaving 22 bases between. Germline V gives CDR1 MRHNA, CDR2 SNTAGT. CDR3: CASSPDSPWVFLNTEAFF. CDR3 in DNA: TGTGCCAGCAGTCCCGACAGCCCGTGGGTCTTCCTGAACACTGAAGCTTTCTTT.

In regard to this clonotype: One end of the junction does not line up with germline, which may come from a read error. The chain carries TRBV4-2 and TRBJ1-5; 7 bases are shared with TRBD1. Germline lookup yields CDR1 LGHNA and CDR2 YNFKEQ. This CDR3 spans 16 amino acids. CDR3 bases: TGTGCCAGCGGCCAAGAGGGACAGACAAGCAATCAGCCCCAGCATTTT. Its protein product is CASGQEGQTSNQPQHF.

This clonotype was counted at least ten times. The rearrangement joins TRBV9 to TRBJ1-3; D not certain. From germline, CDR1 is SGDLS and CDR2 YYNGEE. This CDR3 comprises 14 residues. V lost 2 bases, J lost 0 bases, and 6 bases lay in between. DNA for the CDR3: TGTGCCAGCAGCGTTGCCAGCTCTGGAAACACCATATATTTT. Its protein is CASSVASSGNTIYF.

V is TRBV28 and J is TRBJ2-5; 7 bases match TRBD1. Germline loops: CDR1 MDHEN, CDR2 SYDVKM. Trimming removed 4 bases from V and 2 bases from J; junction bases left unmatched: 4. There are 14 residues in the CDR3. The CDR3 here is CASSSGQQQETQYF. The CDR3 region has the DNA TGTGCCAGCAGTTCGGGACAGCAACAAGAGACCCAGTACTTC.

This clonotype has a handful of counts. The J gene is TRBJ1-1, the V gene TRBV29-1; no firm D call. In germline, CDR1 is SQVTM, CDR2 ANQGSEA. CDR3 size: 13 residues. With 5 bases removed from V and 3 bases from J, the gap between germline ends came to 13 bases. CDR3 residues: CSVPLAGYTEAFF. CDR3 bases: TGCAGCGTTCCGTTGGCGGGGTACACTGAAGCTTTCTTT.

This clonotype was seen a handful of times. The chain has TRBV5-6 and TRBJ1-6, with unresolved D. This CDR3 comprises 13 residues. The V gene's germline CDR1 is SGHDT and CDR2 YYEEEE. V lost 1 base and J 7 bases, leaving 6 bases between the germline ends. The CDR3 nucleotides are TGTGCCAGCAGCTTGTACGGAAATTCACCCCTCCACTTT. This encodes CASSLYGNSPLHF.

The chain is built from TRBV20-1 and TRBJ2-7; D is unclear. Trimming stripped 2 bases from V and 3 bases from J, with 5 bases between. Germline V gene lookup returns CDR1 DFQATT and CDR2 SNEGSKA (reference sequence). CDR3 size: 11 residues. CDR3 loop: CSARLNYEQYF. As DNA, the CDR3 is TGCAGTGCTAGACTTAACTACGAGCAGTACTTC.

This clonotype was observed a few times. The genes are TRBV10-3 and TRBJ2-1, with D perhaps matching TRBD2 (5 bases). Germline CDR1 and CDR2: ENHRY and SYGVKD. This CDR3 region has 12 residues. Trimming removed 8 bases from V and 5 bases from J, with 10 bases in between. This CDR3 is CAISMGDNEQFF. CDR3 nucleotide sequence: TGTGCCATCTCCATGGGAGACAATGAGCAGTTCTTC.

Only a few counts were recorded for this clonotype. This rearrangement joins TRBV3-2 to TRBJ2-3. TRBV3-2 is a pseudogene segment. The CDR3 covers 17 residues. The CDR3 is CASSHTRAELRTDTQYF. CDR3 nucleotides: TGTGCCAGCAGCCATACCCGTGCGGAGCTGAGGACAGATACGCAGTATTTT.

V gene TRBV7-2 combines with J gene TRBJ2-1; 12 nucleotides line up with TRBD2. Germline CDR1 SGHTA, CDR2 FQGNSA. The CDR3 has 17 residues. Trimming took 8 bases from V and 0 from J; bases not matched to a gene: 8. This CDR3 reads CASHLAGGPSSYNEQFF. CDR3 nucleotide sequence: TGTGCCAGCCACCTAGCGGGAGGGCCCAGCTCCTACAATGAGCAGTTCTTC.

The genes are TRBV12-3 or TRBV12-4 and TRBJ2-3; 7 bases align to TRBD1. This CDR3 has 15 amino acids. V shed 7 bases, J shed 1 base, and the junction held 8 bases outside the gene matches. The CDR3 reads CASIPGQVGTDTQYF. The DNA of the CDR3 is TGTGCCAGCATTCCCGGACAGGTCGGCACAGATACGCAGTATTTT.

This clonotype was found many times. The chain combines TRBV5-6 with TRBJ1-1; the D is unclear. V was pared by 0 bases and J by 6 bases, with 3 bases between. Per germline, CDR1 SGHDT and CDR2 YYEEEE. This CDR3 has 11 amino acids. The DNA of the CDR3 is TGTGCCAGCAGCTTGGGATCTGAAGCTTTCTTT. Translation: CASSLGSEAFF. Based on the CDR3 plus reference TRBV5-6 and TRBJ1-1, the full variable domain is DAGVTQSPTHLIKTRGQQVTLRCSPKSGHDTVSWYQQALGQGPQFIFQYYEEEERQRGNFPDRFSGHQFPNYSSELNVNALLLGDSALYLCASSLGSEAFFGQGTRLTVV.